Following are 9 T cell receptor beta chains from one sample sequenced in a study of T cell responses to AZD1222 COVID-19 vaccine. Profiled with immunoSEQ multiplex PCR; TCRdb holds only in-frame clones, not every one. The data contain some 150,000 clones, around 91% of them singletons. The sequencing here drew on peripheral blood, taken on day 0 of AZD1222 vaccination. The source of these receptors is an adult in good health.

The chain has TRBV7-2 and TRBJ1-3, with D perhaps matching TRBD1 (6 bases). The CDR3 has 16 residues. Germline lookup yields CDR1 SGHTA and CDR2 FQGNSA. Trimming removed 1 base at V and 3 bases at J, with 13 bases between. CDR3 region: CASSLEGVPGGNTIYF. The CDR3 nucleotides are TGTGCCAGCAGCTTAGAGGGGGTCCCCGGTGGAAACACCATATATTTT.

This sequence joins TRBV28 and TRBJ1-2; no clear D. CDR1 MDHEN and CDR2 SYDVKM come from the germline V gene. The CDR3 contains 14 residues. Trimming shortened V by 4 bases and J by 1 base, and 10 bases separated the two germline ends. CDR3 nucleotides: TGTGCCAGCAGTTCCCTTCTGTTTAACTATGGCTACACCTTC. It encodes CASSSLLFNYGYTF.

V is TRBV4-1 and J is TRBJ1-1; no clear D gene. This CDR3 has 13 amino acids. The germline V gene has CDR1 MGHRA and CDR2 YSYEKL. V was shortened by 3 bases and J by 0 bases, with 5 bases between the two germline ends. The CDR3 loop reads CASSQAVNTEAFF. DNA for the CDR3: TGCGCCAGCAGCCAGGCAGTGAACACTGAAGCTTTCTTT.

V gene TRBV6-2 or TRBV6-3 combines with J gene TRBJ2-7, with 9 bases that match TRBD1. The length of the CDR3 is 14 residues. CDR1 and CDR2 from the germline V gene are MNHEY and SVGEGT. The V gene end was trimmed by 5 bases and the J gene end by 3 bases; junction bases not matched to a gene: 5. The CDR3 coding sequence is TGTGCCAGCAGTCGACAGGGGGTTATCTACGAGCAGTACTTC. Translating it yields CASSRQGVIYEQYF.

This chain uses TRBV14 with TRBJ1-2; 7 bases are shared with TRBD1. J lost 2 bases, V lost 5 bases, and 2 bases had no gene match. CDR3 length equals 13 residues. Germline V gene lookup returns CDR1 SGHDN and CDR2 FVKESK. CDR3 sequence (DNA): TGTGCCAGCAGCGAACAGGGGAACTATGGCTACACCTTC. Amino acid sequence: CASSEQGNYGYTF. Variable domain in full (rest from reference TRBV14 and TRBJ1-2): EAGVTQFPSHSVIEKGQTVTLRCDPISGHDNLYWYRRVMGKEIKFLLHFVKESKQDESGMPNNRFLAERTGGTYSTLKVQPAELEDSGVYFCASSEQGNYGYTFGSGTRLTVV.

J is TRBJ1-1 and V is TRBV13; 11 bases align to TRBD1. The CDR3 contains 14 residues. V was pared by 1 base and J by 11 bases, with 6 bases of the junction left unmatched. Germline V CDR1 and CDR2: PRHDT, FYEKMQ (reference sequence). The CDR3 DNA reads TGTGCCAGCAGCTTAGTAGGACAGGGGGCATATGCTTTCTTT. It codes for CASSLVGQGAYAFF.

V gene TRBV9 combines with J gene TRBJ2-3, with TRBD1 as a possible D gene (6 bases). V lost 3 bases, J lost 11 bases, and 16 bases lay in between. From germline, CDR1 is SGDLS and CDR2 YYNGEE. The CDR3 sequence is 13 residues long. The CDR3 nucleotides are TGTGCCAGCAGCGAACTAGGGGAAGGGGGGCAGTATTTT. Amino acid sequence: CASSELGEGGQYF.

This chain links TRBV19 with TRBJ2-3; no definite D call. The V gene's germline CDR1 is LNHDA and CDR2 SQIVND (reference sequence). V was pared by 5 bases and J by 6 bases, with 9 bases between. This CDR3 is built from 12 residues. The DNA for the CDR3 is TGTGCCAGTAGTCCGACCCGGGATACGCAGTATTTT. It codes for CASSPTRDTQYF.

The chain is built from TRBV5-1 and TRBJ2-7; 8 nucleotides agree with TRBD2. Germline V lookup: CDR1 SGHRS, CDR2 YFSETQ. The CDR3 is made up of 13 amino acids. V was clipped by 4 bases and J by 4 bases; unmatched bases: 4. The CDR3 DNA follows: TGCGCCAGCAGCCAGGGACTAGGATACGAGCAGTACTTC. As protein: CASSQGLGYEQYF.